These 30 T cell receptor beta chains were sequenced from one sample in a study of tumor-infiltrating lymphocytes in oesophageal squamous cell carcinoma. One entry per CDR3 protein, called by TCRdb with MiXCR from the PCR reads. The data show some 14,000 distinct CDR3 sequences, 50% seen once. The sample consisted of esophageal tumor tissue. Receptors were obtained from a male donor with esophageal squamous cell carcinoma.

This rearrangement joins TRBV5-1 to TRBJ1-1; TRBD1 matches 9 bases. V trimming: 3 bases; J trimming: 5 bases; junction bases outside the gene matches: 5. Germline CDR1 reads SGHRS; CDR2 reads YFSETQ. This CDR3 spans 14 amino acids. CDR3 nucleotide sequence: TGCGCCAGCAGCTGGACAGGGGAGGGAACTGAAGCTTTCTTT. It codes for CASSWTGEGTEAFF. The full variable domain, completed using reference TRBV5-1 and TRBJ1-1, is KAGVTQTPRYLIKTRGQQVTLSCSPISGHRSVSWYQQTPGQGLQFLFEYFSETQRNKGNFPGRFSGRQFSNSRSEMNVSTLELGDSALYLCASSWTGEGTEAFFGQGTRLTVV.

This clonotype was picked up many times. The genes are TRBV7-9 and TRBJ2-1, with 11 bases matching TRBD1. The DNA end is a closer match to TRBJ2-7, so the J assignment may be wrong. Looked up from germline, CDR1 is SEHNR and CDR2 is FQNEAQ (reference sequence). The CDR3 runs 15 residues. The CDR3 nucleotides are TGTGCCAGCAGCACGGGACAGGGGGACTACAATGAGCAGTACTTC. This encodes CASSTGQGDYNEQYF.

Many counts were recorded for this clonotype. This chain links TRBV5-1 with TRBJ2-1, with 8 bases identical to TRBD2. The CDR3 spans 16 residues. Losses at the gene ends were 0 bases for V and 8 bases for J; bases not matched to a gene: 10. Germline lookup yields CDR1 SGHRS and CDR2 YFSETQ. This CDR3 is CASSLEHAGRAYEQFF. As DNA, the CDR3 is TGCGCCAGCAGCTTGGAGCACGCCGGGAGGGCCTATGAGCAGTTCTTC.

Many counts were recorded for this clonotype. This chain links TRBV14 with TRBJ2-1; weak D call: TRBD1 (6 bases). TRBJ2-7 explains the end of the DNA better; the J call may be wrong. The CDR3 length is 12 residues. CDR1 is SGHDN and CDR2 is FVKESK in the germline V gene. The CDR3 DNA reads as TGTGCCATTTCGGACAGCCACAATGAGCAGTACTTC. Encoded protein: CAISDSHNEQYF.

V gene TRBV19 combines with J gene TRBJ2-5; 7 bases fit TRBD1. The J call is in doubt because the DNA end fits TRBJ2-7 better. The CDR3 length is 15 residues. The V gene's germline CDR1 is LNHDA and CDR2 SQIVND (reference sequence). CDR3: CASSDRAGASYEQYF. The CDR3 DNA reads TGTGCCAGTAGCGACAGGGCCGGAGCCTCCTACGAGCAGTACTTC.

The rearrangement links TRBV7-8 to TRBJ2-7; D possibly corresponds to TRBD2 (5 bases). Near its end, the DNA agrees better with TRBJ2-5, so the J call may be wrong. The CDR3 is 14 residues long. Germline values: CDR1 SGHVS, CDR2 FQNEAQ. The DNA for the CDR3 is TGTGCCAGCAGCTTAGGACGGGGTCAAGAGACCCAGTACTTC. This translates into CASSLGRGQETQYF.

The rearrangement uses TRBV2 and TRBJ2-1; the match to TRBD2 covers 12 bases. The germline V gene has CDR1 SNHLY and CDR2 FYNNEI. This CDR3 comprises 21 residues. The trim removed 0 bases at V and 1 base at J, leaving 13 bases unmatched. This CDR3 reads CASSEAWGRLAGEGSYNEQFF. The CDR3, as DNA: TGTGCCAGCAGTGAAGCCTGGGGGAGACTAGCGGGAGAGGGGTCCTACAATGAGCAGTTCTTC.

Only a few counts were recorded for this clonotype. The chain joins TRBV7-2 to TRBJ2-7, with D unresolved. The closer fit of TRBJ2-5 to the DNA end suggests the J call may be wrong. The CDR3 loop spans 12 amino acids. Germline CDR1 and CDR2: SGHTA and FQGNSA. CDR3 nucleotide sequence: TGTGCCAGCAGCTCGGCCCTAGAGACCCAGTACTTC. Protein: CASSSALETQYF.

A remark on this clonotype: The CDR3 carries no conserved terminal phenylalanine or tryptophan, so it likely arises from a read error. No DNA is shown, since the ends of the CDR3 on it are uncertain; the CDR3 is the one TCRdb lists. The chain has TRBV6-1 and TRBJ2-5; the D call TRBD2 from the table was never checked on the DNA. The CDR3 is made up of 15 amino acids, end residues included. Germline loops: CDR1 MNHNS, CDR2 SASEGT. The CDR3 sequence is CASSFKGFSPLHFGN.

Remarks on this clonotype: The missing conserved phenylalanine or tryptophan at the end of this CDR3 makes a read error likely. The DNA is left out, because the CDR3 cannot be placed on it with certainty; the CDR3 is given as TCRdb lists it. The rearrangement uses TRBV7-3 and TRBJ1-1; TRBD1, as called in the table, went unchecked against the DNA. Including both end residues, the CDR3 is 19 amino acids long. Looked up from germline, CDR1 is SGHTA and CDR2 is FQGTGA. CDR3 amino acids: CASSLIYGDRVTMATPSVR.

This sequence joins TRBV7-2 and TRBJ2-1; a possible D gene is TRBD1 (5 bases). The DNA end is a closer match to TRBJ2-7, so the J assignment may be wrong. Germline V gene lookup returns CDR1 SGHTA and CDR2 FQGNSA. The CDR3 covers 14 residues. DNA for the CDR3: TGTGCCAGCAGCTTATATCGACAGTTCTACGAGCAGTACTTC. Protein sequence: CASSLYRQFYEQYF.

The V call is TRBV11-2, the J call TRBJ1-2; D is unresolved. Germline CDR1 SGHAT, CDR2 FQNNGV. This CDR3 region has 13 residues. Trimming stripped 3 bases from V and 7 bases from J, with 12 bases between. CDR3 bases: TGTGCCAGCAGCTTCCCCCCCCGGGGTGGCTACACCTTC. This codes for CASSFPPRGGYTF. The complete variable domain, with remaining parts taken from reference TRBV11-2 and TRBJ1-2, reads EAGVAQSPRYKIIEKRQSVAFWCNPISGHATLYWYQQILGQGPKLLIQFQNNGVVDDSQLPKDRFSAERLKGVDSTLKIQPAKLEDSAVYLCASSFPPRGGYTFGSGTRLTVV.

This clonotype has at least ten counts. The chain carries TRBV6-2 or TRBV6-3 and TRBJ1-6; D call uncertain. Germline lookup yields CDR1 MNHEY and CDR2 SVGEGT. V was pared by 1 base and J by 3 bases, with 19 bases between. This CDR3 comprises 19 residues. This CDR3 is CASSYWGEVRENYNSPLHF. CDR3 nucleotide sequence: TGTGCCAGCAGTTACTGGGGTGAGGTAAGGGAAAACTATAATTCACCCCTCCACTTT.

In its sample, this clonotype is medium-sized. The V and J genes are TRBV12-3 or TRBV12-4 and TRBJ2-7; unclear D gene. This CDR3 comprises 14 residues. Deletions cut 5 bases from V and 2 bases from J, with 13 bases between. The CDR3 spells CASSEKTLTYEQYF. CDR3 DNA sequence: TGTGCCAGCAGTGAAAAGACCCTAACCTACGAGCAGTACTTC.

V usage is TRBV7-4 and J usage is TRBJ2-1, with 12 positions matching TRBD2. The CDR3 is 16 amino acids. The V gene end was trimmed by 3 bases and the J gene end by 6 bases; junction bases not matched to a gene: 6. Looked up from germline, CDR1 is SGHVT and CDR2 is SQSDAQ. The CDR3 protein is CASSFPGLAGSNEQFF. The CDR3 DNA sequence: TGTGCCAGCAGCTTCCCCGGACTAGCGGGAAGCAATGAGCAGTTCTTC.

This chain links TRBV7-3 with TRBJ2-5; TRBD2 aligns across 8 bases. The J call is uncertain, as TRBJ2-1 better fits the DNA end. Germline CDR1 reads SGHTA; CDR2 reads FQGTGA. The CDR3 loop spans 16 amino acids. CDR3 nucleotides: TGTGCCAGCAGCCCTCAAATAGCGGGACTTTACAATGAGCAGTTCTTC. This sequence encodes CASSPQIAGLYNEQFF.

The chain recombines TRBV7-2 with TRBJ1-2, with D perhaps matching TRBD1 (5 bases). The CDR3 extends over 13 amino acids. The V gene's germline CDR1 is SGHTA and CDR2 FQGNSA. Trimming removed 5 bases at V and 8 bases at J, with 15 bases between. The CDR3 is CASSLGLQSGYTF. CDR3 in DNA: TGTGCCAGCAGCCTGGGACTGCAGTCGGGCTACACCTTC. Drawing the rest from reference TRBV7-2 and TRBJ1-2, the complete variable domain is GAGVSQSPSNKVTEKGKDVELRCDPISGHTALYWYRQSLGQGLEFLIYFQGNSAPDKSGLPSDRFSAERTGGSVSTLTIQRTQQEDSAVYLCASSLGLQSGYTFGSGTRLTVV.

CDR3 residues: CASSLNSAYEQYF. CDR3 in DNA: TGTGCCAGCAGCTTAAATTCAGCCTACGAGCAGTACTTC. The genes are TRBV7-2 and TRBJ2-5; unclear D gene. The DNA end lines up better with TRBJ2-7; the J call may be wrong. CDR1 SGHTA and CDR2 FQGNSA come from the germline V gene. The CDR3 totals 13 residues.

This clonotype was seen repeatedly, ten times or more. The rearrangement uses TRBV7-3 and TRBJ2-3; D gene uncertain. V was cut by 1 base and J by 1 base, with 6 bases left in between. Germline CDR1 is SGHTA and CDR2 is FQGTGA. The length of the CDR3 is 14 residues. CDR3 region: CASSLSRGTDTQYF. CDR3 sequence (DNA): TGTGCCAGCAGCTTAAGCCGGGGCACAGATACGCAGTATTTT.

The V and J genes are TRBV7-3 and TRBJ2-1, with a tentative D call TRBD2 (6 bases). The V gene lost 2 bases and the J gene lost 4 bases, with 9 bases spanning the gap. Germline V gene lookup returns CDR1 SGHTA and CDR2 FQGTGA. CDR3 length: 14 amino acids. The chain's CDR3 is CASSLGGIYNEQFF. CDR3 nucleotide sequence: TGTGCCAGCAGCTTAGGGGGGATTTACAATGAGCAGTTCTTC.

DNA for the CDR3: TGTGCCAGCAGCTTAGGGACTAGCGGGAGCGATGAGCAGTACTTC. It specifies CASSLGTSGSDEQYF. The chain uses TRBV7-2 and TRBJ2-7, with 13 bases identical to TRBD2. The ends lost 1 base at V and 7 bases at J; junction bases unmatched: 4. The CDR3 is 15 residues long. CDR1 SGHTA and CDR2 FQGNSA come from the germline V gene.

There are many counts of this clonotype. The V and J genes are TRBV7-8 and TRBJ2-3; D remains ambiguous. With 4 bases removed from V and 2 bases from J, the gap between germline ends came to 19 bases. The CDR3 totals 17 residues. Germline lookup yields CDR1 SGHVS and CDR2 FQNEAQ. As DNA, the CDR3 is TGTGCCAGCAGCTCCCGGGCATTCGCGCGGTCCACAGATACGCAGTATTTT. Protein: CASSSRAFARSTDTQYF.

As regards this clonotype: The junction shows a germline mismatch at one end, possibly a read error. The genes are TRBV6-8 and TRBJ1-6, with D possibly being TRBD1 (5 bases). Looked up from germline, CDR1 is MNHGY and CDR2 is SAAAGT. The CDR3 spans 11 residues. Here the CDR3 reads CASRGVYEQYF. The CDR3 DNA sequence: TGTGCCAGCCGGGGGGTCTACGAGCAGTACTTT.

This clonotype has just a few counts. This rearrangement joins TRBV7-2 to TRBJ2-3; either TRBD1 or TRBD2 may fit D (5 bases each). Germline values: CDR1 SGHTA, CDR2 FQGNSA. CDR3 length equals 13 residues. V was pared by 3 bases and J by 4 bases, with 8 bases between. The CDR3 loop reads CASSLGTADTQYF. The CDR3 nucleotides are TGTGCCAGCAGCTTGGGGACGGCAGATACGCAGTATTTT.

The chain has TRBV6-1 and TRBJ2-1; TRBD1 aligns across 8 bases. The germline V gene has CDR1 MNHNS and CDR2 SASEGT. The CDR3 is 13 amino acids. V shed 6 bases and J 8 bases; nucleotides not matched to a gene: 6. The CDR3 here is CASRDQGADEQFF. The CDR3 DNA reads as TGTGCCAGCAGGGATCAGGGGGCCGATGAGCAGTTCTTC.

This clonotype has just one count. The CDR3 bases are TGTGCCAGCAGCCAGGGGATCGGGACTGGGGCCAACGTCCTGACTTTC. The encoded protein is CASSQGIGTGANVLTF. The chain has TRBV7-6 and TRBJ2-6; D might be TRBD1 (6 bases). V was pared by 5 bases and J by 2 bases, with 13 bases between. The V gene's germline CDR1 is SGHVS and CDR2 FNYEAQ. The length of the CDR3 is 16 residues.

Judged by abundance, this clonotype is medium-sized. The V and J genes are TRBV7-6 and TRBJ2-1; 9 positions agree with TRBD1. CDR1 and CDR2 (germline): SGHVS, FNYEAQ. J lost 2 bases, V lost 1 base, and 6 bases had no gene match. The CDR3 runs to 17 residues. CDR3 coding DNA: TGTGCCAGCAGCTTAGTTTCGGGACAGGGACCCTACAATGAGCAGTTCTTC. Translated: CASSLVSGQGPYNEQFF.

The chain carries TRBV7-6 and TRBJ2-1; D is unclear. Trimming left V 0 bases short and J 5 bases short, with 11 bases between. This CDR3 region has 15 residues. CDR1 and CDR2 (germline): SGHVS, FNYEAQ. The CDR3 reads CASSLAWGYDNEQFF. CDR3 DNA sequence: TGTGCCAGCAGCTTAGCGTGGGGTTACGACAATGAGCAGTTCTTC.

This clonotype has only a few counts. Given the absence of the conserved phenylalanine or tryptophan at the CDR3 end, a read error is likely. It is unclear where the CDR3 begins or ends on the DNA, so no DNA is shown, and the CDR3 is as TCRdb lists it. The CDR3 sequence is CASSPIYAGGRNEQFFGP. The chain employs TRBV7-6 and TRBJ2-3; the table's D call, TRBD1, was not checked against the DNA. In germline, CDR1 is SGHVS, CDR2 FNYEAQ. The CDR3 length equals 18 residues, ends included.

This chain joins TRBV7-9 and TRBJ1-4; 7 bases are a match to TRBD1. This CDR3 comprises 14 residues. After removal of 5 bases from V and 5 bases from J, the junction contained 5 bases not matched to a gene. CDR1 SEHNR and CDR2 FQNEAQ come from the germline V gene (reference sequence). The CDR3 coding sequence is TGTGCCAGCAGCCCGACGGACAGGAATGAAAAACTGTTTTTT. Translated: CASSPTDRNEKLFF.